A selection of T cell receptor beta chains follows, all from one sample in a study of blood T cell repertoires in COVID-19. Clones were sequenced by immunoSEQ multiplex PCR, and TCRdb holds only the in-frame ones, with some missing. The table records 200,000 to 300,000 clones, roughly 80% of them present only once. The sample comprised peripheral blood. Receptor source: a woman in her seventies with acute or convalescent COVID-19. Both conserved end residues are part of each CDR3. D genes are given only for firm matches. Expanded clones get a size class; other rows say once, few or many, or leave the size out.

v_gene	abundance	d_gene	j_gene	CDR3aa	CDR3nt
TRBV5-6	.	TRBD1	TRBJ1-5	CASSFSPSTGRGNNQPQHF	TGTGCCAGCAGCTTCTCACCCTCGACAGGGCGGGGAAACAATCAGCCCCAGCATTTT
TRBV6-5	few	.	TRBJ1-2	CASSYSGVERYGYTF	TGTGCCAGCAGTTACTCAGGGGTGGAACGCTATGGCTACACCTTC
TRBV7-2	.	.	TRBJ1-1	CASSFRGTNTEAFF	TGTGCCAGCAGCTTTAGGGGCACGAACACTGAAGCTTTCTTT
TRBV6-1	.	TRBD1	TRBJ1-3	CASSEADRGPGNTIYF	TGTGCCAGCAGTGAAGCGGACAGGGGGCCTGGAAACACCATATATTTT
TRBV14	many	.	TRBJ2-7	CASSQRYEQYF	TGTGCCAGCAGCCAGCGTTACGAGCAGTACTTC
TRBV18	few	.	TRBJ1-2	CASSPFGYGYTF	TGTGCCAGCTCACCCTTCGGCTATGGCTACACCTTC
TRBV10-3	.	.	TRBJ1-2	CAINREDRYGYTF	TGTGCCATCAATAGGGAGGATCGATATGGCTACACCTTC
TRBV6-6	.	.	TRBJ1-3	CASSSLGGLAGNTIYF	TGTGCCAGCAGTAGCCTAGGGGGTTTAGCTGGAAACACCATATATTTT
TRBV15	.	.	TRBJ1-6	CATSTGQGGRFSPLHF	TGTGCCACCAGCACCGGACAAGGGGGACGTTTCTCACCCCTCCACTTT
TRBV4-1	medium-sized	.	TRBJ1-2	CASSPEQGINYGYTF	TGCGCCAGCAGCCCAGAGCAGGGGATAAACTATGGCTACACCTTC
TRBV7-8	once	TRBD1	TRBJ1-3	CASSRDRAGNTIYF	TGTGCCAGCAGCCGAGACAGGGCTGGAAACACCATATATTTT
TRBV6-5	once	TRBD1	TRBJ1-4	CASSSGQGTNEKLFF	TGTGCCAGCAGTTCCGGACAGGGAACTAATGAAAAACTGTTTTTT
TRBV3-1/TRBV3-2	.	.	TRBJ1-3	CASSQDLRVSGNTIYF	TGTGCCAGCAGCCAAGATTTGAGGGTCTCTGGAAACACCATATATTTT
TRBV5-1	.	.	TRBJ1-1	CASGRGQFTEAFF	TGCGCCAGCGGGCGGGGGCAGTTCACTGAAGCTTTCTTT
TRBV28	.	.	TRBJ1-1	CASSFSPGTEAFF	TGTGCCAGCAGTTTCTCCCCGGGTACTGAAGCTTTCTTT
TRBV20-1	.	TRBD2	TRBJ2-1	CSASLRGGVNNEQFF	TGCAGTGCTAGTTTACGGGGGGGCGTCAACAATGAGCAGTTCTTC
TRBV7-9	.	TRBD1	TRBJ1-5	CASSEGTANSNQPQHF	TGTGCCAGCAGCGAAGGGACAGCTAATAGCAATCAGCCCCAGCATTTT
TRBV27	once	.	TRBJ2-5	CASSSWTGQETQYF	TGTGCCAGCAGTTCCTGGACGGGACAAGAGACCCAGTACTTC
TRBV7-2	once	.	TRBJ2-5	CASSLLPRGAGETQYF	TGTGCCAGCAGCTTACTTCCTCGGGGGGCCGGGGAGACCCAGTACTTC
TRBV6-2/TRBV6-3	.	.	TRBJ1-1	CASSYSWGGDTEAFF	TGTGCCAGCAGTTACTCATGGGGCGGGGACACTGAAGCTTTCTTT
TRBV7-2	.	TRBD1	TRBJ1-4	CASTPGQLNEKLFF	TGTGCCAGCACCCCGGGACAGCTTAATGAAAAACTGTTTTTT
TRBV28	.	.	TRBJ1-1	CASSFNVNTEAFF	TGTGCCAGCAGTTTTAATGTAAACACTGAAGCTTTCTTT
TRBV3-1/TRBV3-2	.	.	TRBJ2-7	CASSRTGIEQYF	TGTGCCAGCAGCCGCACAGGGATCGAGCAGTACTTC
TRBV5-1	.	.	TRBJ1-5	CASSFGDISSNQPQHF	TGCGCCAGCAGCTTCGGGGACATTTCTAGCAATCAGCCCCAGCATTTT
TRBV18	.	TRBD1	TRBJ1-1	CASSPRGQGVGTEAFF	TGTGCCAGCTCACCACGCGGACAGGGAGTTGGCACTGAAGCTTTCTTT
TRBV7-2	.	TRBD1	TRBJ2-7	CASSFGTGHTHGHEQYF	TGTGCCAGCAGCTTTGGGACAGGTCATACTCATGGACACGAGCAGTACTTC
TRBV24-1	.	TRBD1	TRBJ1-1	CATSDSTGVEAFF	TGTGCCACCAGTGACTCGACAGGGGTTGAAGCTTTCTTT
TRBV19	once	TRBD1	TRBJ1-1	CASSIQGQVNTEAFF	TGTGCCAGTAGTATACAGGGACAGGTGAACACTGAAGCTTTCTTT
TRBV4-2	.	TRBD1	TRBJ1-2	CASSQEHRGLGGYTF	TGTGCCAGCAGCCAAGAGCACAGGGGGCTTGGTGGCTACACCTTC
TRBV5-1	.	.	TRBJ1-2	CASSLGTDYGYTF	TGCGCCAGCAGCTTGGGAACAGACTATGGCTACACCTTC
TRBV28	.	.	TRBJ2-1	CASSLSAGYNEQFF	TGTGCCAGCAGTTTATCTGCAGGGTACAATGAGCAGTTCTTC
TRBV6-9	.	TRBD1	TRBJ1-5	CASSTTDRGEQPQHF	TGTGCCAGCAGTACCACGGACAGGGGTGAACAGCCCCAGCATTTT
TRBV19	few	TRBD1	TRBJ1-2	CASSKRDRERNGYTF	TGTGCCAGTAGTAAGCGGGACAGGGAAAGGAATGGCTACACCTTC
TRBV28	.	.	TRBJ2-5	CASRRTNSVTETQYF	TGTGCCAGCAGAAGGACAAATTCTGTGACGGAGACCCAGTACTTC
TRBV10-3	.	TRBD1	TRBJ1-5	CAISESGTDAAQHF	TGTGCCATCAGTGAGTCGGGGACAGACGCGGCCCAGCATTTT
TRBV2	.	.	TRBJ1-6	CASSEDAFTVLHF	TGTGCCAGCAGTGAAGATGCATTCACAGTGCTCCACTTT
TRBV29-1	few	TRBD1	TRBJ1-5	CSVAGGRNQPQHF	TGCAGCGTCGCAGGGGGCAGGAATCAGCCCCAGCATTTT
TRBV7-9	.	.	TRBJ1-5	CASSLDISNQPQHF	TGTGCCAGCAGCTTAGACATTAGCAATCAGCCCCAGCATTTT
TRBV30	.	.	TRBJ1-2	CAWSVFPRQYYGYTF	TGTGCCTGGAGTGTTTTTCCCAGGCAATACTATGGCTACACCTTC
TRBV6-5	.	.	TRBJ2-1	CASSPELAWEQFF	TGTGCCAGCAGTCCCGAACTAGCTTGGGAGCAGTTCTTC
TRBV12-3/TRBV12-4	.	TRBD2	TRBJ2-5	CATGGPGETQYF	TGTGCCACGGGGGGGCCGGGAGAGACCCAGTACTTC
TRBV15	.	.	TRBJ1-2	CATSSRDNLGYGYTF	TGTGCCACCAGCAGCCGGGACAACCTTGGCTATGGCTACACCTTC
TRBV19	.	TRBD1	TRBJ1-5	CASSIVGHRGNQPQHF	TGTGCCAGTAGTATAGTGGGACACAGGGGAAATCAGCCCCAGCATTTT
TRBV6-5	.	TRBD1	TRBJ1-2	CASSRTGELGYGYTF	TGTGCCAGCAGTCGGACAGGGGAATTAGGCTATGGCTACACCTTC
TRBV28	.	TRBD1	TRBJ1-5	CASSPWTGQQPQHF	TGTGCCAGCAGTCCTTGGACAGGACAACAGCCCCAGCATTTT
TRBV5-5	.	TRBD1	TRBJ1-4	CASSWGRQGSEKLFF	TGTGCCAGCAGCTGGGGGCGACAGGGTAGTGAAAAACTGTTTTTT
TRBV14	.	.	TRBJ1-6	CASSLWTAQNSPLHF	TGTGCCAGCAGCCTATGGACAGCCCAGAATTCACCCCTCCACTTT
TRBV4-2	.	TRBD1	TRBJ2-7	CASSQNRGPYEQYF	TGTGCCAGCAGCCAAAACAGGGGGCCCTACGAGCAGTACTTC
TRBV5-4	.	.	TRBJ1-2	CASSLVDGGYGYTF	TGTGCCAGCAGCTTGGTGGACGGGGGTTATGGCTACACCTTC
TRBV3-1/TRBV3-2	.	.	TRBJ2-5	CASSQFSTGLETQYF	TGTGCCAGCAGCCAATTCTCAACAGGGTTGGAGACCCAGTACTTC
TRBV19	.	.	TRBJ2-7	CASSNGGGYEQYF	TGTGCCAGTAGTAATGGGGGAGGCTACGAGCAGTACTTC
TRBV7-9	.	TRBD1	TRBJ1-2	CASSLPGQRDYGYTF	TGTGCCAGCAGCTTACCGGGACAGAGAGATTATGGCTACACCTTC
TRBV30	few	.	TRBJ1-3	CAWSEQADTIYF	TGTGCCTGGAGTGAGCAAGCGGACACCATATATTTT
TRBV20-1	.	TRBD1	TRBJ1-2	CSARGQGGYTF	TGCAGTGCCCGCGGACAGGGGGGCTACACCTTC
TRBV5-1	.	TRBD1	TRBJ1-4	CASTVDPGGNEKLFF	TGCGCCAGCACCGTTGACCCAGGGGGGAATGAAAAACTGTTTTTT
TRBV5-1	.	TRBD1	TRBJ2-1	CASSSPDRGSYNEQFF	TGCGCCAGCAGCTCCCCTGACAGGGGGTCCTACAATGAGCAGTTCTTC
TRBV19	.	TRBD1	TRBJ1-3	CASRGGTEIPSGNTIYF	TGTGCCAGTAGAGGGGGGACAGAGATCCCCTCTGGAAACACCATATATTTT
TRBV5-6	.	TRBD2	TRBJ2-7	CASSLVVTSGVRSYEQYF	TGTGCCAGCAGCTTGGTCGTGACTAGCGGGGTCCGCTCCTACGAGCAGTACTTC
TRBV5-1	.	TRBD1	TRBJ2-7	CASSLDRGREQYF	TGCGCCAGCAGCTTGGACAGGGGGCGGGAGCAGTACTTC
TRBV7-9	few	.	TRBJ2-7	CASSLYGSSYEQYF	TGTGCCAGCAGCTTATACGGGAGCTCCTACGAGCAGTACTTC